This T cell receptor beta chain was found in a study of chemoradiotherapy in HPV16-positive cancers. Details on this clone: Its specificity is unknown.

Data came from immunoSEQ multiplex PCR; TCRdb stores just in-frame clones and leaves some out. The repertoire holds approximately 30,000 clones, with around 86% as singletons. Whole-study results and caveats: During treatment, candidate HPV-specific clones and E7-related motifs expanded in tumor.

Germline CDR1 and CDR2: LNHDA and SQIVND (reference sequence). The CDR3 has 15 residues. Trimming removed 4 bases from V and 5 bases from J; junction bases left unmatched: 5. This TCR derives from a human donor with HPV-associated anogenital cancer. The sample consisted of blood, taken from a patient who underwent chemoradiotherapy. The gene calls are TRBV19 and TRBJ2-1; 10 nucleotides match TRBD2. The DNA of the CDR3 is TGTGCCAGTAGTACCTCGGGACTAGCGCACAATGAGCAGTTCTTC. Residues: CASSTSGLAHNEQFF.